These 6 T cell receptor beta chains share one sample of origin, sequenced in a study of T cell changes during pregnancy in multiple sclerosis. TCRdb keeps only in-frame clones here, not all; method: immunoSEQ multiplex PCR. Among about 35,000 clones, over 90% were seen once, and the ten largest hold 0.35% to 0.5%. The sample was CD4+ T cells from peripheral blood mononuclear cells, taken in the second trimester of pregnancy. Receptors were obtained from a female donor with multiple sclerosis, enrolled in a pregnancy study.

The chain uses TRBV2 and TRBJ2-7, with 10 bases aligning to TRBD2. V was pared by 2 bases and J by 5 bases, with 9 bases of the junction left unmatched. This CDR3 contains 16 residues. CDR1 is SNHLY, CDR2 FYNNEI, per germline. The CDR3 DNA reads TGTGCCAGCAGTGAAAGGGTAGCGGGGGGCCGGGACGAGCAGTACTTC. Translating it yields CASSERVAGGRDEQYF.

The J gene is TRBJ2-7, the V gene TRBV30; TRBD2 matches 8 bases. J was trimmed by 4 bases and V by 1 base; bases with no gene match: 6. CDR3 size: 14 residues. Germline loops: CDR1 GTSNPN, CDR2 SVGIG (reference sequence). CDR3: CAWSAGGQRYEQYF. The DNA for the CDR3 is TGTGCCTGGAGTGCGGGAGGGCAAAGGTACGAGCAGTACTTC. The variable domain in full, with the rest retrieved from reference TRBV30 and TRBJ2-7, is SQTIHQWPATLVQPVGSPLSLECTVEGTSNPNLYWYRQAAGRGLQLLFYSVGIGQISSEVPQNLSASRPQDRQFILSSKKLLLSDSGFYLCAWSAGGQRYEQYFGPGTRLTVT.

This chain links TRBV11-3 with TRBJ2-2; 8 nucleotides match TRBD2. Germline V CDR1 and CDR2: SGHNT, YENEEA. The CDR3 extends over 16 amino acids. Trimming took 1 base from V and 4 from J; bases not matched to a gene: 5. This CDR3 is CASSLVAGGTTGELFF. The CDR3 DNA reads TGTGCCAGCAGCTTAGTGGCGGGAGGAACCACCGGGGAGCTGTTTTTT.

Here the CDR3 reads CASSQLAGNNEQFF. The CDR3 DNA reads as TGTGCCAGCTCACAACTAGCGGGGAACAATGAGCAGTTCTTC. This chain uses TRBV18 with TRBJ2-1; 10 nucleotides match TRBD2. CDR1 is KGHSH, CDR2 LQKENI, per germline. After removal of 4 bases from V and 5 bases from J, the junction contained 2 bases not matched to a gene. The CDR3 contains 14 residues.

The CDR3 coding sequence is TGTGCCAGCAGCGCGGGGGCGGAGGTGACCCAGTACTTC. Protein product: CASSAGAEVTQYF. The chain joins TRBV11-1 to TRBJ2-5, with D tentatively TRBD2 (7 bases). Germline loops: CDR1 SGHAT, CDR2 FQDESV (reference sequence). The CDR3 has 13 residues. Trimming removed 5 bases from V and 7 bases from J, with 14 bases in between.

This clone was detected once. The chain employs TRBV9 and TRBJ1-3; the match to TRBD1 covers 7 bases. CDR1 is SGDLS, CDR2 YYNGEE, per germline. V lost 3 bases, J lost 1 base, and 13 bases stayed unmatched. The CDR3 extends over 18 amino acids. The CDR3 nucleotides read TGTGCCAGCAGCGGCCCCGGGGGACAGTTCTTATCTGGAAACACCATATATTTT. This sequence encodes CASSGPGGQFLSGNTIYF.